A selection of T cell receptor beta chains follows, all from one sample in a study of cytomegalovirus exposure and HLA in healthy donors. Method: immunoSEQ multiplex PCR; TCRdb's copy keeps in-frame clones and lacks some. Among some 150,000 clones listed, around four fifths were seen once. Material for sequencing was PBMCs. These receptors came from a woman in her forties in good health and CMV-seronegative. Both conserved end residues are part of each CDR3. The D gene is left open where the match is weak. Expanded clones are given a class, and other clones once, few, many or no size at all.

>TRBV6-5|TRBD2|-|TRBJ2-5
CASSRSGGRETQYF
TGTGCCAGCAGTCGATCGGGGGGTAGGGAGACCCAGTACTTC
>TRBV5-1|-|-|TRBJ2-7
CASSEAGSYEQYF
TGCGCCAGCAGCGAGGCGGGCTCCTACGAGCAGTACTTC
>TRBV10-3|TRBD1|-|TRBJ1-2
CAISARQGYGYTF
TGTGCCATCAGTGCCCGACAGGGCTATGGCTACACCTTC
>TRBV5-1|-|-|TRBJ2-7
CASSIDTDEQYF
TGCGCCAGCAGCATCGACACGGACGAGCAGTACTTC
>TRBV7-8|-|few|TRBJ2-7
CASSPGASLYEQYF
TGTGCCAGCAGCCCAGGGGCTAGCTTGTACGAGCAGTACTTC
>TRBV4-2|-|-|TRBJ2-3
CASSQDLDPWGTDTQYF
TGTGCCAGCAGCCAAGATCTAGACCCCTGGGGCACAGATACGCAGTATTTT
>TRBV6-5|-|-|TRBJ2-2
CAVVFANTGELFF
TGTGCCGTAGTCTTTGCGAACACCGGGGAGCTGTTTTTT
>TRBV6-5|-|-|TRBJ1-4
CASSYIGVEKLFF
TGTGCCAGCAGTTACATCGGTGTCGAAAAACTGTTTTTT
>TRBV11-2|TRBD2|-|TRBJ2-7
CASSSSGGSYEQYF
TGTGCCAGCAGCTCTAGCGGGGGCAGCTACGAGCAGTACTTC
>TRBV19|TRBD1|-|TRBJ1-2
CASSPPPGQEEYGYTF
TGTGCCAGTAGTCCTCCCCCGGGACAGGAGGAGTATGGCTACACCTTC
>TRBV4-2|-|once|TRBJ1-2
CASSHPESGGYTF
TGTGCCAGCAGCCACCCCGAGAGCGGCGGCTACACCTTC